This T cell receptor (beta chain) was captured in a study of Graves' ophthalmopathy and Graves' hyperthyroidism. Overall study context: The study drew peripheral blood at initial diagnosis, before any treatment.

Per germline, CDR1 SQVTM and CDR2 ANQGSEA. Between the trimmed V and J ends, which lost 0 bases and 5 bases, there was a span of 13 bases. The length of the CDR3 is 14 residues. Whole-study results and caveats: For predicting ophthalmopathy progression, the model had approximately 70% sensitivity and roughly 77% specificity. A majority of expanded thyroid clonotypes exceeding 0.001 frequency were likewise present in blood.

The authors isolated PBMCs from around 10 ml of fresh peripheral blood. The study amplified TCR beta CDR3 regions using RNA transcripts. Investigators did first-round RT-PCR with HTBI primers, then second-round multiplex PCR. One entry per CDR3 protein, called by TCRdb with MiXCR from the multiplex PCR reads. In the table there are roughly 480,000 distinct CDR3 sequences, approximately 14% of which are singletons. This clonotype was counted at least ten times. Its cognate antigen is unknown. The sequence derives from a woman aged 25-40 years with Graves' ophthalmopathy. The sample was blood. The chain uses TRBV29-1 and TRBJ2-5; weak D call: TRBD1 (6 bases). CDR3 loop: CSVEDHHRVETQYF. The CDR3 DNA is TGCAGCGTTGAAGATCATCACAGGGTGGAGACCCAGTACTTC. The complete variable domain, with remaining parts taken from reference TRBV29-1 and TRBJ2-5, reads SAVISQKPSRDICQRGTSLTIQCQVDSQVTMMFWYRQQPGQSLTLIATANQGSEATYESGFVIDKFPISRPNLTFSTLTVSNMSPEDSSIYLCSVEDHHRVETQYFGPGTRLLVL.